These 28 T cell receptor beta chains were sequenced from one sample in a study of blood T cell repertoires in COVID-19. Method: immunoSEQ multiplex PCR; TCRdb's copy keeps in-frame clones and lacks some. Altogether roughly 250,000 clones are present, around 88% being singletons, with the ten largest covering around 0.8%. The material sequenced was peripheral blood. The receptors shown here come from a man in his thirties or forties with acute or convalescent COVID-19.

The rearrangement joins TRBV12-5 to TRBJ1-4, with 7 bases lining up with TRBD1. The CDR3 totals 14 residues. In germline, CDR1 is LGHNT, CDR2 FRNRAP. V was clipped by 6 bases and J by 4 bases; unmatched bases: 5. For the CDR3, the DNA is TGTGCTAGTGGCTCAGGACAGGTTAATGAAAAACTGTTTTTT. Translated: CASGSGQVNEKLFF.

This chain links TRBV28 with TRBJ1-2; D is uncertain. Germline loops: CDR1 MDHEN, CDR2 SYDVKM. V lost 2 bases and J 8 bases, leaving 6 bases between the germline ends. This CDR3 has 11 residues. For the CDR3, the DNA is TGTGCCAGCAGTTTACGGCGGGGCTACACCTTC. It codes for CASSLRRGYTF.

This sequence joins TRBV28 and TRBJ2-3, with 8 bases aligning to TRBD1. V shed 5 bases, J shed 8 bases, and the junction held 15 bases outside the gene matches. From germline, CDR1 is MDHEN and CDR2 SYDVKM. The CDR3 length is 16 residues. The chain's CDR3 is CASSPPGQGVFGTQYF. CDR3 in DNA: TGTGCCAGCAGTCCTCCTGGACAGGGAGTTTTCGGTACGCAGTATTTT.

Remarks on this clone: The junction does not match germline at one end; this may be a read error. The CDR3: CASSGPTSGGVNGQFF. The CDR3, as DNA: TGTGCCAGCAGTGGCCCGACTAGCGGGGGGGTCAATGGGCAGTTCTTC. The rearrangement uses TRBV6-1 and TRBJ2-1; 14 nucleotides match TRBD2. Germline loops: CDR1 MNHNS, CDR2 SASEGT. This CDR3 has 16 amino acids.

V and J are TRBV11-2 and TRBJ2-1, with 10 positions matching TRBD1. The CDR3 totals 16 residues. V lost 5 bases to trimming and J lost 1 base; unmatched junction nucleotides: 5. CDR1 and CDR2 (germline): SGHAT, FQNNGV. The CDR3 is CASSVRDRGSYNEQFF. CDR3 coding DNA: TGTGCCAGCAGCGTCCGGGACAGGGGATCCTACAATGAGCAGTTCTTC.

This rearrangement joins TRBV21-1 to TRBJ2-1; the table's D call, TRBD2, has no DNA check behind it. TRBV21-1 counts as a pseudogene. The CDR3 has 15 amino acids. The CDR3 bases are TGTGCCAGCAGAGGGGCGGGGTGCTCCTACAATGAGCAGTTCTTC. It specifies CASRGAGCSYNEQFF.

The chain joins TRBV5-6 to TRBJ2-1; the D gene is possibly TRBD1 (5 bases). From germline, CDR1 is SGHDT and CDR2 YYEEEE. V was clipped by 0 bases and J by 5 bases, with 9 bases between them. This CDR3 has 14 residues. The chain's CDR3 is CASSLAGINNEQFF. The CDR3, as DNA: TGTGCCAGCAGCTTGGCAGGGATTAACAATGAGCAGTTCTTC.

The chain carries TRBV29-1 and TRBJ1-1, with D unresolved. The germline gives CDR1 SQVTM, CDR2 ANQGSEA. Trimming shortened V by 1 base and J by 5 bases, and 17 bases separated the two germline ends. The CDR3 totals 15 residues. The CDR3 loop reads CSVEGPGSARTEAFF. The CDR3 DNA reads TGCAGCGTTGAAGGTCCGGGAAGCGCGCGGACTGAAGCTTTCTTT.

The sample holds one count of this clone. V is TRBV29-1 and J is TRBJ2-7, with 7 bases lining up with TRBD1. V was pared by 6 bases and J by 7 bases, with 6 bases of the junction left unmatched. There are 11 residues in the CDR3. Germline loops: CDR1 SQVTM, CDR2 ANQGSEA. As DNA, the CDR3 is TGCAGCGTAGTCACAGGGGCTGAGCAGTACTTC. It yields the protein CSVVTGAEQYF.

The chain couples TRBV3-1 (or the pseudogene TRBV3-2) to TRBJ1-2, with TRBD1 matching over 9 bases. Germline V gene sequence: CDR1 LGHDT, CDR2 YNNKEL (reference sequence). The CDR3 contains 15 residues. Germline trimming cut 5 bases from V and 2 bases from J; bases unmatched to any gene: 6. CDR3 protein: CASSATGTGNYGYTF. CDR3 nucleotides: TGTGCCAGCAGCGCCACCGGGACAGGGAACTATGGCTACACCTTC.

V and J are TRBV9 and TRBJ2-3; 13 bases are a match to TRBD2. V lost 4 bases to trimming and J lost 1 base; unmatched junction nucleotides: 9. This CDR3 spans 18 amino acids. Germline loops: CDR1 SGDLS, CDR2 YYNGEE. For the CDR3, the DNA is TGTGCCAGCAGCCCCACTAGCGGGGGGGCTCCAGGCACAGATACGCAGTATTTT. Its translation is CASSPTSGGAPGTDTQYF.

The rearrangement uses TRBV5-6 and TRBJ2-1; possibly TRBD2 for D (6 bases). This CDR3 has 19 amino acids. V lost 1 base and J 1 base, leaving 21 bases between the germline ends. Germline CDR1 and CDR2: SGHDT and YYEEEE. CDR3 DNA: TGTGCCAGCAGCTTGTCCCCTGGGGACCTACGGGGGTCCTACAATGAGCAGTTCTTC. Translating it yields CASSLSPGDLRGSYNEQFF.

The rearrangement joins TRBV18 to TRBJ1-6, with 7 positions matching TRBD1. Germline V gene data show CDR1 as KGHSH and CDR2 as LQKENI. Trimming took 5 bases from V and 10 from J; bases not matched to a gene: 11. The CDR3 runs 15 residues. DNA for the CDR3: TGTGCCAGCTCAGGGCAGACAGGGACTGGATCACCCCTCCACTTT. It yields the protein CASSGQTGTGSPLHF.

This rearrangement joins TRBV29-1 to TRBJ2-2; 12 nucleotides align to TRBD1. The germline gives CDR1 SQVTM, CDR2 ANQGSEA. The V gene end was trimmed by 4 bases and the J gene end by 6 bases; junction bases not matched to a gene: 3. The CDR3 covers 14 residues. The CDR3 DNA is TGCAGCGTTGTTGGGGACAGGGGGCCCGGGGAGCTGTTTTTT. Translated, it gives CSVVGDRGPGELFF.

The V and J genes are TRBV29-1 and TRBJ1-1, with 7 nucleotides matching TRBD1. Germline V gene data show CDR1 as SQVTM and CDR2 as ANQGSEA. The J segment lost 6 bases and the V segment lost 4 bases, leaving 8 bases of the junction unmatched. This CDR3 comprises 13 residues. In DNA, the CDR3 is TGCAGCGTTGTGAAACGACAGGGACCTGAAGCTTTCTTT. Protein product: CSVVKRQGPEAFF. The entire variable domain, with the rest obtained from reference TRBV29-1 and TRBJ1-1, is as follows: SAVISQKPSRDICQRGTSLTIQCQVDSQVTMMFWYRQQPGQSLTLIATANQGSEATYESGFVIDKFPISRPNLTFSTLTVSNMSPEDSSIYLCSVVKRQGPEAFFGQGTRLTVV.

The chain uses TRBV29-1 and TRBJ1-1; D might be TRBD1 (5 bases). CDR3 length equals 15 residues. V lost 3 bases to trimming and J lost 4 bases, with 18 bases between them. Looked up from germline, CDR1 is SQVTM and CDR2 is ANQGSEA. The CDR3 nucleotides read TGCAGCGTTGATCTTCAGGGATGGGGGGGCACTGAAGCTTTCTTT. It encodes CSVDLQGWGGTEAFF. Combining the CDR3 with reference TRBV29-1 and TRBJ1-1 gives the whole variable domain SAVISQKPSRDICQRGTSLTIQCQVDSQVTMMFWYRQQPGQSLTLIATANQGSEATYESGFVIDKFPISRPNLTFSTLTVSNMSPEDSSIYLCSVDLQGWGGTEAFFGQGTRLTVV.

V and J are TRBV7-9 and TRBJ1-1; D is possibly TRBD1 (5 bases). This CDR3 contains 14 residues. Trimming removed 5 bases from V and 3 bases from J, with 13 bases in between. Looked up from germline, CDR1 is SEHNR and CDR2 is FQNEAQ (reference sequence). Written as DNA, the CDR3 is TGTGCCAGCAGCCAATCAATAGGGGACACTGAAGCTTTCTTT. Its translation is CASSQSIGDTEAFF. The entire variable domain, with the rest obtained from reference TRBV7-9 and TRBJ1-1, is as follows: DTGVSQNPRHKITKRGQNVTFRCDPISEHNRLYWYRQTLGQGPEFLTYFQNEAQLEKSRLLSDRFSAERPKGSFSTLEIQRTEQGDSAMYLCASSQSIGDTEAFFGQGTRLTVV.

The V gene is TRBV2, the J gene TRBJ2-5, with D possibly matching TRBD1 (5 bases). V was clipped by 6 bases and J by 1 base, with 12 bases between them. Per the germline V gene, CDR1 is SNHLY and CDR2 is FYNNEI. This CDR3 has 14 amino acids. This CDR3 is CASRPRQIQETQYF. CDR3 DNA sequence: TGTGCCAGCAGACCCAGACAGATCCAAGAGACCCAGTACTTC.

This clone came up once. This chain links TRBV6-6 with TRBJ2-3, with 11 nucleotides matching TRBD2. The CDR3 is 15 amino acids. The germline V gene has CDR1 MNHNY and CDR2 SVGAGI (reference sequence). V was clipped by 6 bases and J by 5 bases; unmatched bases: 7. CDR3 bases: TGTGCCAGCAGGTCCGGGACTAGCGGTTTAGATACGCAGTATTTT. Protein sequence: CASRSGTSGLDTQYF.

This chain connects TRBV5-1 to TRBJ2-2; tentative D call: TRBD2 (5 bases). V was shortened by 4 bases and J by 1 base, with 14 bases between the two germline ends. The length of the CDR3 is 16 residues. CDR1 and CDR2 (germline): SGHRS, YFSETQ. The CDR3 loop reads CASSPVLALNTGELFF. The CDR3 DNA reads as TGCGCCAGCAGCCCCGTCCTAGCCTTGAACACCGGGGAGCTGTTTTTT.

V gene TRBV18 combines with J gene TRBJ1-4; a weak D match, TRBD1 (5 bases). This CDR3 is built from 15 residues. The V end was cut by 5 bases, the J end by 8 bases, with 18 bases between. The germline V gene encodes CDR1 KGHSH and CDR2 LQKENI. This CDR3 reads CASSATTGVEEKLFF. In nucleotides, the CDR3 is TGTGCCAGCTCAGCCACTACGGGGGTCGAGGAAAAACTGTTTTTT.

V gene TRBV20-1 combines with J gene TRBJ2-7; weak D call: TRBD1 (6 bases). The germline CDR1 and CDR2 sequences are DFQATT and SNEGSKA (reference sequence). The CDR3 has 13 residues. V was trimmed by 6 bases and J by 6 bases, leaving 18 bases between them. The CDR3 sequence is CSASGQGLGEQYF. CDR3 bases: TGCAGTGCGAGTGGGCAGGGGCTGGGCGAGCAGTACTTC.

This chain connects TRBV9 to TRBJ1-2; TRBD1 agrees at 12 bases. V dropped 0 bases and J dropped 6; count of bases not matched to a gene: 6. The CDR3 sequence is 16 residues long. From germline, CDR1 is SGDLS and CDR2 YYNGEE. The CDR3 nucleotides read TGTGCCAGCAGCGTAGCTAAGGGACAGGGGGCTAATGGCTACACCTTC. As protein: CASSVAKGQGANGYTF.

The chain uses TRBV27 and TRBJ2-1; 13 nucleotides align to TRBD2. Germline loops: CDR1 MNHEY, CDR2 SMNVEV (reference sequence). Trimming cost V 4 bases and J 0 bases; bases outside gene matches: 9. This CDR3 is built from 19 residues. For the CDR3, the DNA is TGTGCCAGCAGTTCAAGACTAGCGGGAGGTCTAAGCTCCTACAATGAGCAGTTCTTC. Translated, it gives CASSSRLAGGLSSYNEQFF.

The chain has TRBV5-1 and TRBJ2-5, with 11 bases lining up with TRBD2. Unmatched junction bases numbered 3, after V lost 0 bases and J lost 5 bases. In germline, CDR1 is SGHRS, CDR2 YFSETQ. CDR3 length: 15 residues. CDR3 sequence: CASSLVAGGAETQYF. In nucleotides, the CDR3 is TGCGCCAGCAGCTTGGTAGCGGGGGGGGCGGAGACCCAGTACTTC.

V gene TRBV11-2 combines with J gene TRBJ2-1, with D possibly being TRBD2 (6 bases). CDR3 length: 14 amino acids. Germline V CDR1 and CDR2: SGHAT, FQNNGV. V lost 5 bases and J lost 7, with 15 bases in between. DNA of the CDR3: TGTGCCAGCAGCGCCCGACCTCGGGGGAATGAGCAGTTCTTC. This translates into CASSARPRGNEQFF.

This chain links TRBV27 with TRBJ2-1; TRBD2 agrees at 10 bases. Looked up from germline, CDR1 is MNHEY and CDR2 is SMNVEV (reference sequence). V shed 6 bases and J 3 bases; nucleotides not matched to a gene: 5. The CDR3 is made up of 15 amino acids. The CDR3 nucleotides read TGTGCCAGCAGCTCCAGCGGGAGGGGCTACAATGAGCAGTTCTTC. Its translation is CASSSSGRGYNEQFF.

The genes are TRBV6-6 and TRBJ1-4; 8 bases match TRBD1. V was clipped by 6 bases and J by 7 bases; unmatched bases: 7. In germline, CDR1 is MNHNY, CDR2 SVGAGI (reference sequence). CDR3 length: 14 amino acids. CDR3 sequence reads: CASSPQQGGEKLFF. The CDR3 DNA reads as TGTGCCAGCAGCCCACAACAGGGGGGTGAAAAACTGTTTTTT.